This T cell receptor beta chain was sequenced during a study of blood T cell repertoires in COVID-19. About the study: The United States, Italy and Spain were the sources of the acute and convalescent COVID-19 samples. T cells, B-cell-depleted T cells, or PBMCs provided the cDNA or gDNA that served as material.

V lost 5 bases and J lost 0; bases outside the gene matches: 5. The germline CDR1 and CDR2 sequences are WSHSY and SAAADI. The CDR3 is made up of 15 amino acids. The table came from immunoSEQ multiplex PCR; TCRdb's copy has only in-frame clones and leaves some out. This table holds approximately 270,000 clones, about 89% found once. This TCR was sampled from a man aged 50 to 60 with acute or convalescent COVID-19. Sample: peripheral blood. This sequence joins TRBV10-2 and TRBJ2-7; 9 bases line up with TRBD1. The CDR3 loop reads CASSLDRGASYEQYF. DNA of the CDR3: TGCGCCAGCAGTCTGGACAGGGGCGCCTCCTACGAGCAGTACTTC.